Listed here is a single TCR beta chain. These data belong to a study of blood T cell repertoires in COVID-19. Across the whole study: Sites in the United States, Italy and Spain provided acute and convalescent COVID-19 samples. From T cells, B-cell-depleted T cells, or PBMCs came the material, which was cDNA or gDNA.

As processed by the authors: Reference gene primers were amplified, and this amplification served to estimate nucleated cell counts. Using immunoSEQ multiplex PCR, the repertoire was profiled, and TCRdb retains in-frame clones only, with some absent. That table is the source of V, J and clone size, and D and trimming were worked out from the DNA. Here the sample spans 150,000 to 200,000 clones, roughly 80% being singletons. The length of the CDR3 is 15 residues. Germline loops: CDR1 SGHVS, CDR2 FQNEAQ. J was trimmed by 3 bases and V by 2 bases; bases with no gene match: 6. The sequence was obtained from a woman in her twenties or thirties with acute or convalescent COVID-19. Sequences were obtained from peripheral blood. The rearrangement joins TRBV7-8 to TRBJ2-7; 8 nucleotides agree with TRBD1. This CDR3 is CASSLRDRSDYEQYF. CDR3 bases: TGTGCCAGCAGCTTAAGGGACAGGAGCGACTACGAGCAGTACTTC.